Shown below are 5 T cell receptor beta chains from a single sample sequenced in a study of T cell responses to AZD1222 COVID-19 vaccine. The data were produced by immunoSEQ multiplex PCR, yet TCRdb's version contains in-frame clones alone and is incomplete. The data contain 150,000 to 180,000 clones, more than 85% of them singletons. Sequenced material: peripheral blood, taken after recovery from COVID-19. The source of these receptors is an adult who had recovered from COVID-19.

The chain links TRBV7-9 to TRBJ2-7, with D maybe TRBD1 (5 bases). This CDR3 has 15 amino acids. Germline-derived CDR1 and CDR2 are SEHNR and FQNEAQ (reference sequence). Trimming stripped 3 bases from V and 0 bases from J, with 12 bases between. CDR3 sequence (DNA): TGTGCCAGCAGCTTGGTAAGGGGCTACTCCTACGAGCAGTACTTC. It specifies CASSLVRGYSYEQYF.

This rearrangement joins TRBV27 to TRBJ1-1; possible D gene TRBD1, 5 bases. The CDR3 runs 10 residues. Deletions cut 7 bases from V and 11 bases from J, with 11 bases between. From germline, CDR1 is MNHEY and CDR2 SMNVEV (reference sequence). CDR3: CASIGAAAFF. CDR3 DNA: TGTGCCAGCATCGGGGCTGCTGCTTTCTTT.

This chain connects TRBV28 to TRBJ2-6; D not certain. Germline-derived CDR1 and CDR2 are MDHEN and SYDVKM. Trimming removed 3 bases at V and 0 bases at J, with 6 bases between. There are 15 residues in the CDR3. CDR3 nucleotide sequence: TGTGCCAGCAGTTTCCACGGCTCTGGGGCCAACGTCCTGACTTTC. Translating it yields CASSFHGSGANVLTF. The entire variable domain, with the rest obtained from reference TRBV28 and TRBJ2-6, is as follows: DVKVTQSSRYLVKRTGEKVFLECVQDMDHENMFWYRQDPGLGLRLIYFSYDVKMKEKGDIPEGYSVSREKKERFSLILESASTNQTSMYLCASSFHGSGANVLTFGAGSRLTVL.

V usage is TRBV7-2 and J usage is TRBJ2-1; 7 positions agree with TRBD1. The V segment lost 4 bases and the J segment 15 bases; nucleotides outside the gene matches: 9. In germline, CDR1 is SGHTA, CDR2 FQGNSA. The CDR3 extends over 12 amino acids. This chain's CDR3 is CASSSTDRVRFF. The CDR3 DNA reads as TGTGCCAGCAGCTCGACCGACAGGGTAAGGTTCTTC.

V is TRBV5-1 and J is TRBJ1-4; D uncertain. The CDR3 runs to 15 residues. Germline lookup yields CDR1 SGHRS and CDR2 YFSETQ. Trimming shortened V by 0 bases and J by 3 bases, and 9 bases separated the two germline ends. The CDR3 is CASSLGSMANEKLFF. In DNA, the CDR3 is TGCGCCAGCAGCTTGGGGTCCATGGCTAATGAAAAACTGTTTTTT.